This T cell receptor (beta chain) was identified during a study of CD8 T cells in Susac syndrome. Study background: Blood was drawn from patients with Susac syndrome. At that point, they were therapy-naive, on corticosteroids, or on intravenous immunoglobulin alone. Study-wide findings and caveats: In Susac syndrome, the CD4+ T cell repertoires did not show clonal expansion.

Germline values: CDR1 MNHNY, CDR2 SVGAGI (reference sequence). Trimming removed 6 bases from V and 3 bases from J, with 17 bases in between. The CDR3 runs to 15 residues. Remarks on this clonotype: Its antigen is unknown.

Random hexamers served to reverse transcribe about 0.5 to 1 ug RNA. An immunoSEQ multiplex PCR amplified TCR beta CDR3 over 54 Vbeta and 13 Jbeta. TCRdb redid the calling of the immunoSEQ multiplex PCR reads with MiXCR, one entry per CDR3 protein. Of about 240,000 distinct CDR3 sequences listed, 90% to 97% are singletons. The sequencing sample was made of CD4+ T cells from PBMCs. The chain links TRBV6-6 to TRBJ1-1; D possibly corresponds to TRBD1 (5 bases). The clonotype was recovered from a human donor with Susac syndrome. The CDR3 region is CASRQPGSAYTEAFF. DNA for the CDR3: TGTGCCAGCAGACAACCAGGGTCTGCTTACACTGAAGCTTTCTTT.